Below, 20 T cell receptor beta chains from the same sample are listed, as sequenced in a study of early T cells in non-severe SARS-CoV-2 infection. MiXCR was run by TCRdb on the 5' RACE reads, yielding one entry per CDR3 protein. This sample yields some 54,000 distinct CDR3 sequences, of which approximately 10% are seen a single time; around 14% belongs to the top ten. The sample was whole blood. These receptors originate from an adult who was a healthcare worker with PCR-confirmed SARS-CoV-2 infection or an uninfected control (not recorded which).

This clonotype was observed a handful of times. The chain employs TRBV6-2 or TRBV6-3 and TRBJ2-7, with D perhaps matching TRBD2 (6 bases). The CDR3 is 12 amino acids. Trimming took off 7 bases at V and 2 bases at J, with 9 bases between the two ends. The germline V gene encodes CDR1 MNHEY and CDR2 SVGEGT. The CDR3 spells CASTSETYEQYF. The CDR3 DNA is TGTGCCAGCACTAGCGAAACCTACGAGCAGTACTTC.

Note on this clonotype: Its ends do not fully match the called genes, so a read error is possible. The V and J genes are TRBV18 and TRBJ1-1; D is possibly TRBD1 (6 bases). Germline CDR1 is KGHSH and CDR2 is LQKENI. The CDR3 is 16 amino acids. CDR3 amino acids: CASSSSGQTMNIEAFF. The DNA for the CDR3 is TGTGCCAGCTCATCCTCGGGACAAACCATGAACATTGAAGCTTTCTTT.

The chain couples TRBV13 to TRBJ2-7, with 15 bases that match TRBD2. The germline V gene encodes CDR1 PRHDT and CDR2 FYEKMQ (reference sequence). V gave up 0 bases and J gave up 2 bases; unmatched junction bases: 8. CDR3 size: 19 residues. The CDR3 region is CASSLGPAGLAGGTYEQYF. In DNA form, the CDR3 reads TGTGCCAGCAGCTTAGGCCCGGCGGGACTAGCGGGAGGTACCTACGAGCAGTACTTC.

This clonotype was observed a few times. CDR3 bases: TGTGCCAGCTCACCCGGACAGGTGAACACTGAAGCTTTCTTT. Encoded protein: CASSPGQVNTEAFF. The genes are TRBV18 and TRBJ1-1; 7 bases match TRBD1. The V and J ends lost 3 bases and 0 bases, in that order; junction bases with no gene match: 1. The CDR3 spans 14 residues. Looked up from germline, CDR1 is KGHSH and CDR2 is LQKENI.

The chain combines TRBV24-1 with TRBJ2-3; D is uncertain. Germline V lookup: CDR1 KGHDR, CDR2 SFDVKD. The CDR3 contains 14 residues. Trimming stripped 0 bases from V and 8 bases from J, with 11 bases between. The CDR3: CATSDLNPPSTQYF. The CDR3 DNA reads TGTGCCACCAGTGATTTGAACCCGCCAAGTACGCAGTATTTT.

The chain joins TRBV12-3 or TRBV12-4 to TRBJ2-1, with 8 bases matching TRBD1. The CDR3 runs to 15 residues. The J segment lost 6 bases and the V segment lost 5 bases, leaving 9 bases of the junction unmatched. The CDR3 bases are TGTGCCAGCAGTATGAACAGGGGGTTTCCCAATGAGCAGTTCTTC. This gives the protein CASSMNRGFPNEQFF.

The chain employs TRBV4-2 and TRBJ2-1; 9 positions match TRBD2. This CDR3 is built from 18 residues. V trimming: 0 bases; J trimming: 3 bases; junction bases outside the gene matches: 9. Germline-derived CDR1 and CDR2 are LGHNA and YNFKEQ. Written as DNA, the CDR3 is TGTGCCAGCAGCCAAGAATTGACAAGTAGCGGGAGCTACAATGAGCAGTTCTTC. Translation: CASSQELTSSGSYNEQFF.

The chain employs TRBV7-9 and TRBJ2-7; TRBD1 matches at 8 bases. Germline CDR1 and CDR2: SEHNR and FQNEAQ (reference sequence). V was pared by 3 bases and J by 2 bases, with 9 bases of the junction left unmatched. The CDR3 runs 16 residues. The CDR3 sequence is CASSLYGDRNPYEQYF. The DNA for the CDR3 is TGTGCCAGCAGCTTGTATGGGGACAGGAATCCCTACGAGCAGTACTTC.

This clonotype was observed many times. The V call is TRBV7-3, the J call TRBJ1-1; D gene unclear. CDR3 length: 13 amino acids. CDR1 is SGHTA, CDR2 FQGTGA, per germline. Trimming cost V 0 bases and J 2 bases, with 4 bases left between them. The CDR3 coding sequence is TGTGCCAGCAGCTTAACAGAAAACACTGAAGCTTTCTTT. This encodes CASSLTENTEAFF.

This clonotype was detected ten times or more. This chain connects TRBV7-9 to TRBJ1-4; D unclear. Trimming cost V 0 bases and J 0 bases, with 8 bases left between them. Germline V CDR1 and CDR2: SEHNR, FQNEAQ (reference sequence). This CDR3 has 16 residues. The DNA of the CDR3 is TGTGCCAGCAGCTTAGCGCGCGGAGCAACTAATGAAAAACTGTTTTTT. As protein: CASSLARGATNEKLFF.

This clonotype was seen at least ten times. The rearrangement links TRBV6-2 or TRBV6-3 to TRBJ1-1, with D possibly being TRBD1 (5 bases). CDR3 size: 16 residues. Germline V CDR1 and CDR2: MNHEY, SVGEGT. Trimming pared 5 bases from V and 4 bases from J, leaving 20 bases between. The CDR3 DNA reads as TGTGCCAGCAGTCCTCTTTCTAGTGTCGGGGGCACTGAAGCTTTCTTT. Its protein is CASSPLSSVGGTEAFF.

V and J are TRBV6-1 and TRBJ1-2; 7 positions match TRBD1. V trimming: 2 bases; J trimming: 5 bases; junction bases outside the gene matches: 14. This CDR3 has 17 amino acids. CDR1 and CDR2 (germline): MNHNS, SASEGT. The CDR3: CASSEPGRGGQKYGYTF. Written as DNA, the CDR3 is TGTGCCAGCAGTGAACCGGGTCGCGGGGGACAGAAGTATGGCTACACCTTC.

Only a few counts were recorded for this clonotype. A much larger clone is a single base away; this may be a read error. No conserved phenylalanine or tryptophan ends this CDR3, so it is likely a read error. The chain uses TRBV7-9 and TRBJ2-7; D ambiguous. CDR1 and CDR2 (germline): SEHNR, FQNEAQ (reference sequence). The CDR3 runs 13 residues. V lost 5 bases and J 6 bases, leaving 14 bases between the germline ends. In nucleotides, the CDR3 is TGTGCCAGCAGCCCCACCATTGGGATCGAGCAGTACCTC. It specifies CASSPTIGIEQYL.

In this sample, this clonotype turned up many times. V gene TRBV20-1 combines with J gene TRBJ2-3; 7 bases match TRBD2. Trimming removed 3 bases from V and 4 bases from J; junction bases left unmatched: 7. The CDR3 runs 14 residues. CDR1 is DFQATT and CDR2 is SNEGSKA in the germline V gene (reference sequence). The CDR3 DNA reads TGCAGTGCTAGTGGGGCGGGGGATGCAGATACGCAGTATTTT. Protein sequence: CSASGAGDADTQYF.

The chain has TRBV28 and TRBJ2-3; D is uncertain. Deletions cut 6 bases from V and 0 bases from J, with 10 bases between. The length of the CDR3 is 14 residues. From germline, CDR1 is MDHEN and CDR2 SYDVKM. CDR3 DNA sequence: TGTGCCAGCAGCCAAAGCGCTAGCACAGATACGCAGTATTTT. This gives the protein CASSQSASTDTQYF.

This clonotype showed up just a few times. The V and J genes are TRBV5-5 and TRBJ1-4, with no clear D. Trimming took 0 bases from V and 6 from J, leaving 18 bases between them. Looked up from germline, CDR1 is SGHKS and CDR2 is YYEKEE (reference sequence). CDR3 length: 17 amino acids. As DNA, the CDR3 is TGTGCCAGCAGCTTGGGGCCACCTTCGGCGGGCGATGAAAAACTGTTTTTT. Translation gives CASSLGPPSAGDEKLFF.

The rearrangement uses TRBV7-3 and TRBJ1-1, with 7 positions matching TRBD1. V was clipped by 4 bases and J by 1 base; unmatched bases: 3. The CDR3 runs to 14 residues. Germline loops: CDR1 SGHTA, CDR2 FQGTGA. The CDR3 reads CASSSGTANTEAFF. The CDR3 bases are TGTGCCAGCAGCTCGGGGACAGCGAACACTGAAGCTTTCTTT.

This clonotype has just a few counts. The V and J genes are TRBV6-5 and TRBJ1-4; TRBD1 matches 7 bases. The germline CDR1 and CDR2 sequences are MNHEY and SVGAGI. CDR3 length: 15 amino acids. The ends lost 5 bases at V and 5 bases at J; junction bases unmatched: 8. The DNA for the CDR3 is TGTGCCAGCAGTCACAGGGGCCTAGGAAATGAAAAACTGTTTTTT. It is translated as CASSHRGLGNEKLFF.

The CDR3 DNA reads TGTGCCAGCCTGAACCGACGAACTGAAGCTTTCTTT. Amino acid sequence: CASLNRRTEAFF. The chain couples TRBV7-9 to TRBJ1-1; D remains unclear. Germline loops: CDR1 SEHNR, CDR2 FQNEAQ (reference sequence). There are 12 residues in the CDR3. The V and J ends lost 8 bases and 5 bases respectively, with 12 bases between them.

This clonotype appeared many times. The chain combines TRBV5-4 with TRBJ2-5, with D possibly TRBD2 on 6 matching bases. CDR3 length equals 19 residues. The ends were cut back, 1 base at V and 2 bases at J, with 24 bases in the middle. Germline CDR1 and CDR2: SGHNT and YYREEE (reference sequence). This chain's CDR3 is CASSLRSGPRLFTQETQYF. The DNA for the CDR3 is TGTGCCAGCAGCTTGCGAAGCGGGCCCCGACTTTTCACGCAAGAGACCCAGTACTTC.